A single sample is the source of the 5 T cell receptor beta chains below, sequenced in a study of blood T cells in healthy people across ages. A second roughly 7 to 12 cycle PCR used barcoded and J-beta primers. TCRdb reprocessed the 5' RACE reads with MiXCR, giving one entry per CDR3 protein. Of some 900,000 distinct CDR3 sequences in the sample, roughly 43% were seen once. The specimen sequenced was blood. These receptors were obtained from a man under 40 in good health.

As for this clonotype: This clone may be a read error of a much larger clone one base away. V and J are TRBV12-3 or TRBV12-4 and TRBJ1-4; perhaps TRBD1 as D (6 bases). CDR3 length equals 15 residues. CDR3 nucleotides: TGTGTCAGCAGTGAAACAGGGCCAACTAATGAAAAACTGTTTTTT. It yields the protein CVSSETGPTNEKLFF.

This chain joins TRBV20-1 and TRBJ2-3; 8 nucleotides match TRBD2. Germline CDR1 DFQATT, CDR2 SNEGSKA (reference sequence). V lost 3 bases, J lost 6 bases, and 8 bases stayed unmatched. The length of the CDR3 is 14 residues. CDR3 region: CSASILAEPDTQYF. The CDR3 coding sequence is TGCAGTGCTAGTATACTAGCGGAGCCGGATACGCAGTATTTT.

This clonotype came up a few times. In DNA, the CDR3 is TGTGCCAGCAGTACCTTGACTAGCGCTACTAGCACAGATACGCAGTATTTT. This codes for CASSTLTSATSTDTQYF. The chain links TRBV6-1 to TRBJ2-3, with 8 bases matching TRBD2. CDR3 size: 17 residues. CDR1 and CDR2 (germline): MNHNS, SASEGT. V was clipped by 5 bases and J by 0 bases; unmatched bases: 10.

The genes are TRBV7-2 and TRBJ2-7; D unclear. From germline, CDR1 is SGHTA and CDR2 FQGNSA. The CDR3 loop spans 13 amino acids. Trimming shortened V by 3 bases and J by 1 base, and 7 bases separated the two germline ends. The DNA for the CDR3 is TGTGCCAGCAGCTTCGGCAATTCCTACGAGCAGTACTTC. Its translation: CASSFGNSYEQYF.

The chain links TRBV7-3 to TRBJ1-1; D unclear. Trimming pared 1 base from V and 2 bases from J, leaving 8 bases between. Germline assignment: CDR1 SGHTA and CDR2 FQGTGA. This CDR3 contains 14 residues. The DNA for the CDR3 is TGTGCCAGCAGCTTAAGTAGGTCAAACACTGAAGCTTTCTTT. Amino acid sequence: CASSLSRSNTEAFF.